The sequence of this T cell receptor beta chain was determined in a study of beta chain features in type 1 diabetes. Study information: All of the samples together had 85 million to 130 million sorted cells examined.

Looked up from germline, CDR1 is SNHLY and CDR2 is FYNNEI. The CDR3 sequence is 15 residues long. Trimming removed 7 bases from V and 2 bases from J; junction bases left unmatched: 7. The whole isolated RNA underwent reverse transcription, so sequencing captured expressed TCRB transcripts. Using immunoSEQ multiplex PCR, the repertoire was profiled, and TCRdb retains in-frame clones only, with some absent. The sample holds 360,000 or so clones, 20% seen once. Study outcomes and limitations: The study found fewer insertions and more deletions at VDJ junctions in type 1 diabetes patients.

This clone has a handful of counts. Its antigen remains unknown. Input material: naive CD4+ T cells from blood. V and J are TRBV2 and TRBJ2-2, with 7 bases aligning to TRBD2. This TCR was recovered from a young woman in good health. CDR3 nucleotides: TGTGCCAGCACGCTAGGCGGGGGAAACACCGGGGAGCTGTTTTTT. As protein: CASTLGGGNTGELFF. Using reference TRBV2 and TRBJ2-2 for the parts outside the CDR3, the full variable domain is EPEVTQTPSHQVTQMGQEVILRCVPISNHLYFYWYRQILGQKVEFLVSFYNNEISEKSEIFDDQFSVERPDGSNFTLKIRSTKLEDSAMYFCASTLGGGNTGELFFGEGSRLTVL.